These 25 T cell receptor beta chains originate from one sample sequenced in a study of T-cell memory formation after mild COVID-19. One entry per CDR3 protein, called by TCRdb with MiXCR from the 5' RACE reads. Of under 250,000 distinct CDR3 sequences detected, over 9.5% appear once; the ten largest clones hold approximately 3%. Sequencing was performed on PBMCs or a T cell subset sorted from them (not recorded which). The receptor source for this set is a man aged 18 to 30 who had mild COVID-19 (a few samples of this study predate the infection). Cell type and time point are not known.

This clonotype was counted a few times. The rearrangement joins TRBV6-5 to TRBJ2-1; D is possibly TRBD1 (5 bases). The V and J ends lost 0 bases and 0 bases respectively, with 12 bases between them. The germline V gene has CDR1 MNHEY and CDR2 SVGAGI. The CDR3 totals 17 residues. CDR3 coding DNA: TGTGCCAGCAGTTACTCGGCAGGGCCGAGCTCCTACAATGAGCAGTTCTTC. Encoded protein: CASSYSAGPSSYNEQFF.

This clonotype was picked up a small number of times. The chain combines TRBV20-1 with TRBJ2-1; the D gene is possibly TRBD2 (7 bases). Germline values: CDR1 DFQATT, CDR2 SNEGSKA (reference sequence). The CDR3 sequence is 16 residues long. Between the trimmed V and J ends, which lost 3 bases and 3 bases, there was a span of 18 bases. The CDR3 sequence: CSASPQGSGFYNEQFF. The CDR3 DNA sequence: TGCAGTGCTAGTCCACAGGGTAGCGGGTTCTACAATGAGCAGTTCTTC.

This chain joins TRBV20-1 and TRBJ1-5, with TRBD1 as a possible D gene (5 bases). Germline lookup yields CDR1 DFQATT and CDR2 SNEGSKA (reference sequence). Trimming removed 6 bases from V and 3 bases from J, with 12 bases in between. This CDR3 is built from 13 residues. In nucleotides, the CDR3 is TGCAGTGCCGTCAGGGCTCTCAATCAGCCCCAGCATTTT. Its protein is CSAVRALNQPQHF.

This clonotype was seen at least ten times. V usage is TRBV18 and J usage is TRBJ2-1; 7 bases match TRBD2. Germline CDR1 KGHSH, CDR2 LQKENI. J gave up 9 bases and V 1 base, and 9 bases lay outside the gene matches. The CDR3 length is 15 residues. The CDR3 sequence: CASSPRRALAGEQFF. CDR3 in DNA: TGTGCCAGCTCACCACGTCGGGCGTTAGCGGGTGAGCAGTTCTTC.

There are a few counts of this clonotype. The chain has TRBV7-3 and TRBJ2-3; no clear D gene. The V gene lost 6 bases and the J gene lost 4 bases, with 14 bases spanning the gap. Per the germline V gene, CDR1 is SGHTA and CDR2 is FQGTGA. The CDR3 is 14 amino acids. CDR3 amino acids: CASSQGPSPDTQYF. The CDR3 coding sequence is TGTGCCAGCAGTCAAGGCCCCAGTCCAGATACGCAGTATTTT.

This clonotype was detected a few times. CDR3 sequence (DNA): TGTGCCAGCAGCGTAGTTGTCGGGGAGCTGTTTTTT. This encodes CASSVVVGELFF. The J gene is TRBJ2-2, the V gene TRBV9; D not certain. Germline assignment: CDR1 SGDLS and CDR2 YYNGEE. The CDR3 loop spans 12 amino acids. Trimming shortened V by 0 bases and J by 7 bases, and 4 bases separated the two germline ends.

This clonotype was recorded a few times. Here the CDR3 DNA reads TGTGCCAGCAGTGGGGACATATACAATGAGCAGTTCTTC. The encoded protein is CASSGDIYNEQFF. The rearrangement links TRBV25-1 to TRBJ2-1; tentatively, D is TRBD1 (6 bases). Germline V gene sequence: CDR1 MGHDK, CDR2 SYGVNS. The V gene lost 4 bases and the J gene lost 4 bases, with 8 bases spanning the gap. This CDR3 contains 13 residues.

This clonotype came up many times. The chain is built from TRBV7-9 and TRBJ2-2; no reliable D call. Germline lookup yields CDR1 SEHNR and CDR2 FQNEAQ (reference sequence). V was clipped by 3 bases and J by 1 base, with 6 bases between them. The CDR3 is made up of 14 amino acids. The CDR3 region has the DNA TGTGCCAGCAGCTTGAGTCAGAACACCGGGGAGCTGTTTTTT. As protein: CASSLSQNTGELFF.

Concerning this clonotype: Because it lacks the conserved phenylalanine or tryptophan at the end, this CDR3 is likely a read error. V gene TRBV5-4 combines with J gene TRBJ1-2; 7 bases are shared with TRBD1. CDR3 size: 14 residues. Germline values: CDR1 SGHNT, CDR2 YYREEE (reference sequence). Trimming took 4 bases from V and 8 from J; bases not matched to a gene: 11. The DNA of the CDR3 is TGTGCCAGCAGCCCGGGGACAGACCAAGGGGGCTACACCTTA. Translating gives CASSPGTDQGGYTL.

This clonotype was detected ten times or more. The V call is TRBV12-3 or TRBV12-4, the J call TRBJ2-7; 7 bases are a match to TRBD2. V shed 6 bases and J 2 bases; nucleotides not matched to a gene: 1. CDR3 length: 12 amino acids. Here the CDR3 DNA reads TGTGCCAGCAGCGGGACTACCTACGAGCAGTACTTC. Translation: CASSGTTYEQYF.

This clonotype occurred many times. The V gene is TRBV11-2, the J gene TRBJ1-5; 12 nucleotides align to TRBD1. The germline CDR1 and CDR2 sequences are SGHAT and FQNNGV. Trimming took 5 bases from V and 2 from J; bases not matched to a gene: 13. The CDR3 spans 19 residues. Written as DNA, the CDR3 is TGTGCCAGCAGCATGGGGGGGACAGGGGGCCGCTGGGGCAATCAGCCCCAGCATTTT. Its translation: CASSMGGTGGRWGNQPQHF.

The gene calls are TRBV20-1 and TRBJ1-2; the match to TRBD1 covers 12 bases. This CDR3 contains 15 residues. Germline CDR1 DFQATT, CDR2 SNEGSKA (reference sequence). J gave up 8 bases and V 5 bases, and 12 bases lay outside the gene matches. This CDR3 is CSASPGQGATRGYTF. The CDR3 DNA reads TGCAGTGCTTCCCCGGGACAGGGGGCAACTCGAGGCTACACCTTC.

This clonotype was detected a few times. This chain uses TRBV7-8 with TRBJ1-2, with a possible D match to TRBD1 (6 bases). CDR1 is SGHVS and CDR2 is FQNEAQ in the germline V gene. V was pared by 3 bases and J by 6 bases, with 14 bases between. The CDR3 sequence is 14 residues long. CDR3 nucleotides: TGTGCCAGCAGCTTCAGGGGTATCGGTAATGGCTACACCTTC. This gives the protein CASSFRGIGNGYTF.

This clonotype turned up a few times. This sequence joins TRBV5-1 and TRBJ1-2; 7 bases match TRBD1. With 3 bases clipped from V and 14 bases from J, the junction kept 10 bases outside the gene matches. The CDR3 runs 12 residues. Looked up from germline, CDR1 is SGHRS and CDR2 is YFSETQ. The CDR3 here is CASSSGQVTGTF. For the CDR3, the DNA is TGCGCCAGCAGCTCAGGACAGGTTACGGGGACCTTC. The full variable domain, rest sourced from reference TRBV5-1 and TRBJ1-2, is KAGVTQTPRYLIKTRGQQVTLSCSPISGHRSVSWYQQTPGQGLQFLFEYFSETQRNKGNFPGRFSGRQFSNSRSEMNVSTLELGDSALYLCASSSGQVTGTFGSGTRLTVV.

This clonotype occurred a few times. This CDR3 reads CASSPTNYGGQGETQYF. DNA of the CDR3: TGTGCCAGCAGCCCGACAAACTATGGTGGACAGGGTGAGACCCAGTACTTC. The chain combines TRBV7-8 with TRBJ2-5; 8 bases fit TRBD1. The CDR3 sequence is 17 residues long. CDR1 and CDR2 (germline): SGHVS, FQNEAQ. The trim removed 5 bases at V and 5 bases at J, leaving 16 bases unmatched.

This clonotype was counted between two and nine times. The J gene is TRBJ1-2, the V gene TRBV7-2, with D unclear. V gave up 0 bases and J gave up 3 bases, with 8 bases separating them. Germline CDR1 SGHTA, CDR2 FQGNSA. CDR3 length: 14 amino acids. CDR3 sequence (DNA): TGTGCCAGCAGCTTAGCGCATGGAGACTATGGCTACACCTTC. It codes for CASSLAHGDYGYTF.

This clonotype occurred many times. The V and J genes are TRBV7-2 and TRBJ2-7; 7 bases fit TRBD1. Germline-derived CDR1 and CDR2 are SGHTA and FQGNSA. This CDR3 spans 14 amino acids. With V trimmed by 2 bases and J by 3 bases, 4 bases remained unmatched. The CDR3 protein is CASSLQRGRYEQYV. CDR3 DNA sequence: TGTGCCAGCAGCTTACAGAGGGGGCGCTACGAGCAGTACGTC.

The chain employs TRBV7-2 and TRBJ2-5; 7 nucleotides agree with TRBD2. V lost 3 bases, J lost 5 bases, and 3 bases stayed unmatched. The CDR3 is 13 amino acids. The V gene's germline CDR1 is SGHTA and CDR2 FQGNSA. Here the CDR3 DNA reads TGTGCCAGCAGCTTTGCGGGGGATGAGACCCAGTACTTC. Translating gives CASSFAGDETQYF.

The rearrangement uses TRBV5-1 and TRBJ2-5; perhaps D is TRBD1 or TRBD2 (5 bases each). The CDR3 totals 15 residues. Germline lookup yields CDR1 SGHRS and CDR2 YFSETQ. Deletions cut 4 bases from V and 0 bases from J, with 13 bases between. The CDR3 region is CASSGGTGNQETQYF. Here the CDR3 DNA reads TGCGCCAGCAGCGGGGGTACGGGGAACCAAGAGACCCAGTACTTC.

This chain uses TRBV6-6 with TRBJ2-7; 8 positions match TRBD2. Germline-derived CDR1 and CDR2 are MNHNY and SVGAGI (reference sequence). V was pared by 5 bases and J by 2 bases, with 11 bases of the junction left unmatched. The length of the CDR3 is 16 residues. CDR3 protein: CASSPRGGRGTYEQYV. CDR3 nucleotide sequence: TGTGCCAGCAGTCCCCGGGGGGGCAGGGGAACCTACGAGCAGTACGTC.

This clonotype has a handful of counts. The V and J genes are TRBV6-5 and TRBJ1-2, with D hard to call. V was cut by 0 bases and J by 3 bases, with 5 bases left in between. The CDR3 is made up of 13 amino acids. Germline V CDR1 and CDR2: MNHEY, SVGAGI. CDR3 region: CASSYSTDYGYTF. CDR3 nucleotides: TGTGCCAGCAGTTACTCGACCGACTATGGCTACACCTTC.

This clonotype came up many times. The CDR3 coding sequence is TGCAGTGCTTTCGACAGTAATCAGCCCCAGCATTTT. This codes for CSAFDSNQPQHF. This sequence joins TRBV20-1 and TRBJ1-5, with TRBD1 as a possible D gene (5 bases). Trimming took off 5 bases at V and 4 bases at J, with 9 bases between the two ends. In germline, CDR1 is DFQATT, CDR2 SNEGSKA (reference sequence). The CDR3 sequence is 12 residues long.

This clonotype occurred a few times. The chain joins TRBV27 to TRBJ2-7; 9 nucleotides align to TRBD1. V was clipped by 1 base and J by 3 bases; unmatched bases: 4. The germline CDR1 and CDR2 sequences are MNHEY and SMNVEV (reference sequence). The CDR3 totals 15 residues. The DNA for the CDR3 is TGTGCCAGCAGTTTATACGGGACAGGGAGCTACGAGCAGTACTTC. Translated, it gives CASSLYGTGSYEQYF.

The CDR3, as DNA: TGTGCCAGCAGCAGGACAGGGGGAAGGTACGAGCAGTACTTC. Translation: CASSRTGGRYEQYF. The rearrangement links TRBV9 to TRBJ2-7, with TRBD1 identical over 10 bases. The CDR3 spans 14 residues. Per germline, CDR1 SGDLS and CDR2 YYNGEE. V was pared by 4 bases and J by 4 bases, with 5 bases of the junction left unmatched.

This chain joins TRBV18 and TRBJ1-1, with D uncertain. Trimming shortened V by 5 bases and J by 7 bases, and 8 bases separated the two germline ends. CDR1 is KGHSH, CDR2 LQKENI, per germline. The CDR3 runs to 11 residues. CDR3 amino acids: CASSERSEAFF. DNA of the CDR3: TGTGCCAGCTCAGAACGGAGTGAAGCTTTCTTT. The complete variable domain, with remaining parts taken from reference TRBV18 and TRBJ1-1, reads NAGVMQNPRHLVRRRGQEARLRCSPMKGHSHVYWYRQLPEEGLKFMVYLQKENIIDESGMPKERFSAEFPKEGPSILRIQQVVRGDSAAYFCASSERSEAFFGQGTRLTVV.